Given below is one T cell receptor beta chain in context. What it recognizes is unknown. These data are taken from a study of blood T cells in healthy people across ages. Whole-study context: With template switching, about one barcoded beta molecule was captured per two T cells. Study observations and caveats: Naive T cell percentage showed a strong correlation with TCR beta diversity.

Per-sample PBMC isolation yielded at least 7 million cells. For the second PCR, which ran for about 6 to 11 cycles, a sample-barcoded 5' primer and a J-beta primer mix were used. Template switching added a 12-random-nucleotide identifier to every cDNA molecule. From the 5' RACE reads, TCRdb called clonotypes with MiXCR, one entry per CDR3 protein. Of fewer than 1,000,000 distinct CDR3 sequences in the sample, more than 40% were seen once. Germline V gives CDR1 SQVTM, CDR2 ANQGSEA. This CDR3 region has 14 residues. The sample consisted of blood. The chain has TRBV29-1 and TRBJ2-5; maybe TRBD2 (5 bases). The last part of the DNA fits TRBJ2-1 better; the J call may be wrong. The sequence was collected from a man aged 55 to 69 in good health. DNA of the CDR3: TGCAGCACGGGCGGGTGGCAGGTTCAAGAGACCCAGTTCTTC. Translated: CSTGGWQVQETQFF.